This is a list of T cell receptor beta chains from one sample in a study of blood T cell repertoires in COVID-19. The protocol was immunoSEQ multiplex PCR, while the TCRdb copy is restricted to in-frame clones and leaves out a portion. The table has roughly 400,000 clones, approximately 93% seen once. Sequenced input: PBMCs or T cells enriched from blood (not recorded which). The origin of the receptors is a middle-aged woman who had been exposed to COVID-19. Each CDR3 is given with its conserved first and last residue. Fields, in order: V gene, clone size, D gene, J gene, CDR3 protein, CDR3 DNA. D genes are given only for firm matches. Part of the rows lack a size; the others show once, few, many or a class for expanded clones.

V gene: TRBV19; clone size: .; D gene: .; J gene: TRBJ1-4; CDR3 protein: CASSIPSGRIGEKLFF; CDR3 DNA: TGTGCCAGTAGTATTCCCTCAGGGAGGATAGGGGAAAAACTGTTTTTT
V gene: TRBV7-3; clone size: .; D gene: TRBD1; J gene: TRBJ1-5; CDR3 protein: CASSLPTGHSNQPQHF; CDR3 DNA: TGTGCCAGCAGCCTGCCGACAGGGCACAGCAATCAGCCCCAGCATTTT
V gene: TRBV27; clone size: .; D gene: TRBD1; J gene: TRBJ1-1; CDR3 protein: CASLPTSGTGGRSTEAFF; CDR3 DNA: TGTGCCAGCCTTCCAACTTCTGGGACAGGGGGCAGGTCTACTGAAGCTTTCTTT
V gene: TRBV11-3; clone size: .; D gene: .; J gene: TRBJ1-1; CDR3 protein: CASSFTRQNTEAFF; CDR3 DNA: TGTGCCAGCAGCTTTACTAGACAGAACACTGAAGCTTTCTTT
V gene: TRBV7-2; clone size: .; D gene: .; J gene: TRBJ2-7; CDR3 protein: CASHGGGSYEQYF; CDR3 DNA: TGTGCCAGCCATGGTGGCGGCTCCTACGAGCAGTACTTC
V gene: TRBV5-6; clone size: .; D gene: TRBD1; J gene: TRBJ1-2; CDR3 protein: CASSLGTGAGVNGYTF; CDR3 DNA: TGTGCCAGCAGCTTAGGGACAGGGGCCGGGGTCAATGGCTACACCTTC
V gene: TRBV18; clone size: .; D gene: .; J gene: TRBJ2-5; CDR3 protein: CASKSGPQETQYF; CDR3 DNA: TGTGCCAGCAAGTCAGGCCCACAAGAGACCCAGTACTTC
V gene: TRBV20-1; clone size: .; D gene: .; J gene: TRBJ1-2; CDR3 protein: CSAIDQGWGYTF; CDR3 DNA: TGCAGTGCTATTGACCAGGGATGGGGCTACACCTTC
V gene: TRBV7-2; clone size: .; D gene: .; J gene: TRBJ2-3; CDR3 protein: CASSLAGRADTQYF; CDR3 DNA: TGTGCCAGCAGCTTAGCCGGGAGAGCAGATACGCAGTATTTT
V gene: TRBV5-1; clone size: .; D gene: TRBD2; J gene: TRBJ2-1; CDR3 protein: CASSKTSGGSSYNEQFF; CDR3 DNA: TGCGCCAGCAGCAAGACTAGCGGGGGTAGCTCCTACAATGAGCAGTTCTTC
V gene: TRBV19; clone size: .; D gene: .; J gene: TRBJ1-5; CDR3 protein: CASSRRGYQPQHF; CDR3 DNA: TGTGCCAGTAGCCGAAGGGGCTATCAGCCCCAGCATTTT
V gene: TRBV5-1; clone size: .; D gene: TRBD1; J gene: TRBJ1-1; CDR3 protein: CASSPGGVGTEAFF; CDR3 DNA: TGCGCCAGCAGCCCAGGGGGCGTAGGCACTGAAGCTTTCTTT
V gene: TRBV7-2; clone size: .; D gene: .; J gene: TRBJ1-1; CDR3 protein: CASSLPQGPLGAFF; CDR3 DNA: TGTGCCAGCAGCTTACCACAGGGACCCTTGGGAGCTTTCTTT
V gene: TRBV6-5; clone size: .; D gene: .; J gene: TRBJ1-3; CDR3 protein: CATTGSTGNTIYF; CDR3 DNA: TGTGCCACCACGGGATCAACTGGAAACACCATATATTTT
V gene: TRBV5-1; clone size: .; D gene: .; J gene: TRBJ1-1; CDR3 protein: CASSLAGGLMNTEAFF; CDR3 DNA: TGCGCCAGCAGCTTGGCGGGGGGACTCATGAACACTGAAGCTTTCTTT
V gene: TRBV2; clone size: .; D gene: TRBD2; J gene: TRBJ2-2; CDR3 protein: CASSEAPAGVTGELFF; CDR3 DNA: TGTGCCAGCAGTGAAGCGCCGGCGGGGGTGACCGGGGAGCTGTTTTTT
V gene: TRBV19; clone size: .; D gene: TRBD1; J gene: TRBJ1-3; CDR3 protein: CASSDPRGTGGNTIYF; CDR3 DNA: TGTGCCAGTAGTGATCCCAGGGGGACTGGTGGAAACACCATATATTTT
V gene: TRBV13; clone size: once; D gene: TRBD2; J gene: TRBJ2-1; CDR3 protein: CASSFRTSGGARYNEQFF; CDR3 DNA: TGTGCCAGCAGCTTTCGGACTAGCGGGGGGGCCCGATACAATGAGCAGTTCTTC
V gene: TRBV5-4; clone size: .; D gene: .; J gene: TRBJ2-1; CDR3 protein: CASSLGVEQFF; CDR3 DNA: TGTGCCAGCAGCTTGGGAGTTGAGCAGTTCTTC
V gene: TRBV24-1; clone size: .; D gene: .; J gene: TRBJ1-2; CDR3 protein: CATSDPGVNYGYTF; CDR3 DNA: TGTGCCACCAGTGATCCAGGTGTAAACTATGGCTACACCTTC
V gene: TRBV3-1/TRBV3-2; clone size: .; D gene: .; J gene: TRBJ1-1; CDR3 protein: CASTRQNGGGSNTEAFF; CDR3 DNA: TGTGCCAGCACCCGACAAAACGGGGGGGGATCGAACACTGAAGCTTTCTTT
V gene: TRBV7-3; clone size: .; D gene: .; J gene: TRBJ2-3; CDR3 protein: CASSELPTDTQYF; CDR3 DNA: TGTGCCAGCAGTGAGTTACCCACAGATACGCAGTATTTT
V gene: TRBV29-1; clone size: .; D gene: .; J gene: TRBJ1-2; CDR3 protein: CSVEGSTYYGYTF; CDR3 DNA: TGCAGCGTTGAAGGCAGTACATACTATGGCTACACCTTC
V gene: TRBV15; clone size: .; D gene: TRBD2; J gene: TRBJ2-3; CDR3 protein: CATSNLASGREYF; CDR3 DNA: TGTGCCACCAGCAATTTGGCTAGCGGGAGAGAGTATTTT
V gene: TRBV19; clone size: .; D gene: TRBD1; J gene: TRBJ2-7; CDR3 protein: CASSIKGGTGHSYEQYF; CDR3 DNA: TGTGCCAGTAGTATTAAGGGAGGGACAGGGCACTCCTACGAGCAGTACTTC
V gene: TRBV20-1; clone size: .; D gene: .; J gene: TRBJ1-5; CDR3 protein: CSASSTRRGSNQPQHF; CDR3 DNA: TGCAGTGCTAGTTCGACCAGGCGGGGGAGCAATCAGCCCCAGCATTTT
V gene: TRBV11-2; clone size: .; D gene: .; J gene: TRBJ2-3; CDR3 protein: CASSVQDTQYF; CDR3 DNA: TGTGCCAGCAGCGTACAAGATACGCAGTATTTT
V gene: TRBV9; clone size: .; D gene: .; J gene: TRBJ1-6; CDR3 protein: CASSVDSDSPLHF; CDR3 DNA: TGTGCCAGCAGCGTAGACAGTGACTCACCCCTCCACTTT
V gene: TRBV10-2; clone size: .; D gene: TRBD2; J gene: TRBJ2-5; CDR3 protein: CASSAGGETQYF; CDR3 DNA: TGCGCCAGCAGTGCGGGAGGAGAGACCCAGTACTTC
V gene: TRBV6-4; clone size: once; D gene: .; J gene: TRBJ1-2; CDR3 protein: CASSEGLGGGHGYTF; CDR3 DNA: TGTGCCAGCAGTGAAGGGCTTGGGGGGGGCCATGGCTACACCTTC
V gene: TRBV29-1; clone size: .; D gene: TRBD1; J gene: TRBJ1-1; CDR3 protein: CSVVSKGQGPPNTEAFF; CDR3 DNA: TGCAGCGTTGTTTCAAAAGGACAGGGGCCCCCGAACACTGAAGCTTTCTTT
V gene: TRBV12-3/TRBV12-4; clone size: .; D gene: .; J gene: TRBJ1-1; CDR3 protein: CASKRTVDTEAFF; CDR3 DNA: TGTGCCAGCAAAAGGACAGTCGACACTGAAGCTTTCTTT
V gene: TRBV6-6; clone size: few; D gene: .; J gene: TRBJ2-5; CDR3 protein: CASSSQETQYF; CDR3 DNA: TGTGCCAGCAGTTCACAAGAGACCCAGTACTTC
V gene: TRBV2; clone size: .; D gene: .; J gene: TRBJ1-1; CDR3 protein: CASRGTGAVGVAFF; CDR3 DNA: TGTGCCAGCAGAGGAACAGGCGCCGTAGGTGTCGCTTTCTTT
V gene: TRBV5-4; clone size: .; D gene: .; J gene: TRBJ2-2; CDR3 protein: CASSPDAANTGELFF; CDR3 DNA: TGTGCCAGCAGTCCAGATGCTGCGAACACCGGGGAGCTGTTTTTT
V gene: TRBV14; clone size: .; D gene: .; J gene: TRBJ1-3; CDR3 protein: CASSQVPVNSGNTIYF; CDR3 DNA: TGTGCCAGCAGCCAAGTTCCGGTAAACTCTGGAAACACCATATATTTT
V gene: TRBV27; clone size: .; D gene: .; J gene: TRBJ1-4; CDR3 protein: CASSFRGFRDEKLFF; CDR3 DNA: TGTGCCAGCAGTTTTAGGGGTTTTAGAGATGAAAAACTGTTTTTT
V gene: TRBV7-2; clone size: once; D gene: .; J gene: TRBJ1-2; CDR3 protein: CASSLAREPLLYGYTF; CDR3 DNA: TGTGCCAGCAGCTTAGCGAGGGAACCCCTCCTCTATGGCTACACCTTC